Listed below are T cell receptor beta chains from one sample, sequenced in a study of T cell repertoires in cytomegalovirus infection. TCRdb reanalysed the reads using MiXCR and keeps one entry per CDR3 protein. The sample records fewer than 900,000 distinct CDR3 sequences, approximately 32% being singletons. The antigens of these receptors remain unknown. Sequences were derived from cultured CD8+ T cells from PBMCs, sampled from culture after CMV antigen stimulation. The receptors shown here come from a human donor in good health (CMV status not recorded). Some clones in this sample may be carry-over from other donors' samples. Each CDR3 is given without its conserved first and last residue. A D gene is named only where the DNA matches it firmly.

V gene,J gene,D gene,CDR3 protein
TRBV6-1,TRBJ1-1,.,ASSDSITGNTEAF
TRBV7-6,TRBJ2-5,.,ASSLRTDGEETQY
TRBV7-3,TRBJ2-3,.,ASSQRNTGDTQY
TRBV12-3/TRBV12-4,TRBJ2-4,TRBD2,ASSPTGGRWENIQY
TRBV7-9,TRBJ2-3,.,ASSFPGVTDTQY
TRBV7-9,TRBJ2-5,TRBD1,ASSQRDRGPQETQY
TRBV25-1,TRBJ2-1,TRBD2,ASRTSLYNEQF
TRBV27,TRBJ2-5,TRBD1,ASSSTGALRLETQY
TRBV12-3/TRBV12-4,TRBJ2-5,.,ASSDSTRETQY
TRBV4-1,TRBJ1-2,.,ASSQREETAIWGYT
TRBV12-3/TRBV12-4,TRBJ2-3,.,ASSDTDTQY
TRBV7-8,TRBJ1-1,.,ASSLAGRDTEAF
TRBV2,TRBJ1-2,.,ASSESQVG
TRBV29-1,TRBJ2-3,.,SVDYLSTDTQY
TRBV11-2,TRBJ2-2,.,ATRDGELF
TRBV7-6,TRBJ2-5,.,ASSFDSGPGVTQY
TRBV7-9,TRBJ2-3,TRBD2,ASSFSSGGLVSTDTQY
TRBV20-1,TRBJ2-5,TRBD2,SARDLRLAGGPGETQY
TRBV11-2,TRBJ1-1,.,ASSLKRSLNTEAF
TRBV12-3/TRBV12-4,TRBJ2-4,TRBD2,ASSSGGGVKNIQY
TRBV10-3,TRBJ1-1,.,AISGGLGDTEAF
TRBV28,TRBJ2-1,.,ASSQGPTPSNEQF
TRBV29-1,TRBJ2-4,TRBD2,SVEAGEGWTKNIQY
TRBV7-2,TRBJ2-5,TRBD2,ASSHRLAGEIGETQY
TRBV6-6,TRBJ2-2,.,ASSYSGGGTGELF
TRBV2,TRBJ2-1,TRBD2,ASSSTSGASSYNEQF
TRBV29-1,TRBJ2-5,.,SARWGDRETQY
TRBV7-9,TRBJ1-2,.,ASSFGGISYVYT
TRBV19,TRBJ1-1,.,ACRRNTEAF
TRBV4-1,TRBJ2-1,.,ASSQVEARPQF
TRBV4-3,TRBJ1-1,.,ASSQGPNWDTEAF
TRBV2,TRBJ1-4,.,ASAERPIEKLF
TRBV6-2/TRBV6-3,TRBJ1-5,.,ASRSGFGQPQH
TRBV28,TRBJ2-1,TRBD1,ASSLFSQTGTGIYEQF
TRBV6-2/TRBV6-3,TRBJ2-5,TRBD2,ASSYSAGGVGETQY
TRBV7-9,TRBJ1-1,.,ASSRDTSTEAF
TRBV6-1,TRBJ1-2,.,ASRAGSSNYGYT
TRBV7-6,TRBJ1-2,.,ASSSLARTNYGYT
TRBV10-3,TRBJ2-1,TRBD1,AISANWTGQYNEQF
TRBV28,TRBJ1-4,.,ATHLEGNEKLF
TRBV28,TRBJ1-5,TRBD1,ASSLGQGAEPQH
TRBV7-6,TRBJ2-2,TRBD1,ASSFERQGTGTGELF
TRBV5-1,TRBJ2-3,.,ASSLVRADTQYTQY
TRBV7-6,TRBJ2-1,TRBD1,ASSLEGQGYNEQF
TRBV6-1,TRBJ2-3,TRBD2,ASTWGRAGVGTQY
TRBV2,TRBJ2-1,TRBD2,ASRFRTSGGLNEQF
TRBV6-5,TRBJ1-1,TRBD1,ASSFLGDRVVDAF
TRBV19,TRBJ1-2,.,ASSMKTGYGYT
TRBV7-2,TRBJ1-1,.,ASSRLGEEAEAF
TRBV11-1,TRBJ2-3,TRBD2,ASTRSGLAYDTQY
TRBV19,TRBJ2-2,.,ASSIGGPGELF
TRBV6-2/TRBV6-3,TRBJ1-2,TRBD1,ASSQGQGARFFGYT
TRBV11-2,TRBJ2-7,.,ASSSQGSNSYEQY